This T cell receptor beta chain was retrieved from a study of blood T cell repertoires in COVID-19. The CDR3 spans 15 residues. Germline loops: CDR1 SGDLS, CDR2 YYNGEE. Trimming took 0 bases from V and 1 from J, leaving 9 bases between them. Enrolled through a virtual design, the participants were between roughly 18 and 95 years of age and came from about two dozen US areas. Cohorts were determined from participant-reported clinical history. Clones were read by immunoSEQ multiplex PCR, and TCRdb kept only the in-frame ones, dropping some. Of about 320,000 clones listed, 90% are singletons. The TCR originated in a man in his sixties who had recovered from COVID-19. The sequencing sample was made of PBMCs or T cells enriched from blood (not recorded which). The V call is TRBV9, the J call TRBJ2-3; D gene uncertain. Here the CDR3 DNA reads TGTGCCAGCAGCGTAGTCCCCCAGGGCACAGATACGCAGTATTTT. Translating gives CASSVVPQGTDTQYF.